This TCR beta chain came from a study of neoadjuvant anti-PD-1 for oral cavity cancer. V was trimmed by 5 bases and J by 1 base, leaving 11 bases between them. The CDR3 covers 14 residues. The germline V gene has CDR1 MNHEY and CDR2 SVGAGI. This clone qualifies as large. The antigen is not known. The table came from immunoSEQ multiplex PCR; TCRdb's copy has only in-frame clones and leaves some out. This sample has about 8,300 clones; 45% to 55% occur once, and the top ten carry 12%. Broader study findings: Larger post-treatment preexisting tumor clones tracked with greater tumor shrinkage.

The V call is TRBV6-5, the J call TRBJ1-1; no clear D. The TCR originated in a person between 35 and 79 years old with oral cavity squamous cell carcinoma. The material sequenced was tumor tissue, taken before nivolumab (anti-PD-1) treatment. CDR3 region: CASSRTQTNTEAFF. CDR3 coding DNA: TGTGCCAGCAGTCGTACACAGACGAACACTGAAGCTTTCTTT.